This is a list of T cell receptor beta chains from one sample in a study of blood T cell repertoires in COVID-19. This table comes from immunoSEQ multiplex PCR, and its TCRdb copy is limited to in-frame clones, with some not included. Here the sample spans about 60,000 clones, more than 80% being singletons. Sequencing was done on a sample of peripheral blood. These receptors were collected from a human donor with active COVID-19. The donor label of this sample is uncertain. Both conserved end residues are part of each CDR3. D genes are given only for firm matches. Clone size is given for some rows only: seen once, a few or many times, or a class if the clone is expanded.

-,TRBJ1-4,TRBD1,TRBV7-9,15,TGTGCCAGCAGCTCCACAGGGGGCGCCTGGGAAAAACTGTTTTTT,CASSSTGGAWEKLFF
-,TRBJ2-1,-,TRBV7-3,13,TGTGCCAGCAGCTTAGCCCAGCGAAATGAGCAGTTCTTC,CASSLAQRNEQFF
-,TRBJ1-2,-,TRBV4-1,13,TGCGCCAGCAGCCAGAGGGAAGGCTATGGCTACACCTTC,CASSQREGYGYTF
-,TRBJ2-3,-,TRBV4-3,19,TGCGCCAGCAGCCAAGATAAAGTGGGAGGACGCATCGGCACAGATACGCAGTATTTT,CASSQDKVGGRIGTDTQYF
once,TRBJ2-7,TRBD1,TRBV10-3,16,TGTGCCATCAGTTTGACCCGGGACAGGGGGCTCTACGAGCAGTACTTC,CAISLTRDRGLYEQYF
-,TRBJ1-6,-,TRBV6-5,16,TGTGCCAGCAGTTTAACCGGACAGTTTAGGGATTCACCCCTCCACTTT,CASSLTGQFRDSPLHF
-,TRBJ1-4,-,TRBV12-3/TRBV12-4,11,TGTGCCAGCAGTCCCTATGAAAAACTGTTTTTT,CASSPYEKLFF
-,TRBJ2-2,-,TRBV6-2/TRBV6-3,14,TGTGCCAGCAGCAGACAGGCGAACACCGGGGAGCTGTTTTTT,CASSRQANTGELFF
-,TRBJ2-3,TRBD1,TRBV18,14,TGTGCCAGCGAACAGGGGGCTCCCACAGATACGCAGTATTTT,CASEQGAPTDTQYF
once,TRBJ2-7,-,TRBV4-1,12,TGCGCCAGCAGCCAAGGAGGGTACGAGCAGTACTTC,CASSQGGYEQYF
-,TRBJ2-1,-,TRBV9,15,TGTGCCAGCAGCGTAGGGACACCGTCCTACAATGAGCAGTTCTTC,CASSVGTPSYNEQFF
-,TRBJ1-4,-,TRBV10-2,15,TGCGCCAGCAGTGACGGGGGGCTAGCTAATGAAAAACTGTTTTTT,CASSDGGLANEKLFF
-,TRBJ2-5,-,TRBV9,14,TGTGCCAGCAGCGTAAGGGGGTACCAAGAGACCCAGTACTTC,CASSVRGYQETQYF
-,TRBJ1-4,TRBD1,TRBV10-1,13,TGCGCCAGCAGAGACAGGGATTTATGGGCACTGTTTTTT,CASRDRDLWALFF
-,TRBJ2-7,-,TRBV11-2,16,TGTGCCAGCAGCCCCCCCCGACGGGACAAACCATACGAGCAGTACTTC,CASSPPRRDKPYEQYF
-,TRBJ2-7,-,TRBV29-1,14,TGCAGCGTTGAAGATTCCAGAGGAAAGTACGAGCAGTACTTC,CSVEDSRGKYEQYF
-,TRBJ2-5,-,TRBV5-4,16,TGTGCCAGCAGCGCATCGACGGGGGGCCTGGGAGAGACCCAGTACTTC,CASSASTGGLGETQYF
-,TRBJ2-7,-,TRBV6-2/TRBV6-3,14,TGTGCCAGCAGCCGTAGTCGGGTATCAGGGGAGCAGTACTTC,CASSRSRVSGEQYF
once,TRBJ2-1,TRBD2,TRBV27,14,TGTGCCAGCAGTCGACTAGCGGCCTACAATGAGCAGTTCTTC,CASSRLAAYNEQFF
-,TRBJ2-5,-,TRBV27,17,TGTGCCAGCAGTTTAGCCCCCCCAGGGGCCCTCCAAGAGACCCAGTACTTC,CASSLAPPGALQETQYF
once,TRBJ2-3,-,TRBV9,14,TGTGCCAGCAGCGTAGGGACTTCCGCAGATACGCAGTATTTT,CASSVGTSADTQYF
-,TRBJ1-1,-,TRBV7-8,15,TGTGCCAGCAGCTTAGAGGCGCGAGGGAACACTGAAGCTTTCTTT,CASSLEARGNTEAFF
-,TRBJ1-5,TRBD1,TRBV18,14,TGTGCCAGCTCATTAGGACAGGTGGAACAGCCCCAGCATTTT,CASSLGQVEQPQHF
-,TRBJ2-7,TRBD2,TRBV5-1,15,TGCGCCAGCAGCTCCGACCCGACTAGCGGTTACGAGCAGTACTTC,CASSSDPTSGYEQYF
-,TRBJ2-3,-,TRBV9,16,TGTGCCAGCAGCTACCGGACAGATACGAGCACAGATACGCAGTATTTT,CASSYRTDTSTDTQYF
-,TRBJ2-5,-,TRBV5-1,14,TGCGCCAGCAGCTACAGGGTCGATACAGAGACCCAGTACTTC,CASSYRVDTETQYF
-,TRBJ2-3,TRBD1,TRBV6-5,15,TGTGCCAGCAGGGGGACAGGTGCTAGCACAGATACGCAGTATTTT,CASRGTGASTDTQYF
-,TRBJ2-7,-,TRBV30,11,TGTGCCTGGACCAATGCCTACGAGCAGTACTTC,CAWTNAYEQYF
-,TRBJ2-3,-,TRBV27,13,TGTGCCAGCAGTTTCAGGGTCGGGGATACGCAGTATTTT,CASSFRVGDTQYF
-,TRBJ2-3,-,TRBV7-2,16,TGTGCCAGCACCGGACGGACTGGGATTCCCGCAGATACGCAGTATTTT,CASTGRTGIPADTQYF
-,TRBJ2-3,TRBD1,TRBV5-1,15,TGCGCCAGCAGCTTACAGGGGGCTGGAACAGATACGCAGTATTTT,CASSLQGAGTDTQYF
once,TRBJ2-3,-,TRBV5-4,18,TGTGCCAGCAGCTTGGGGTTAGCTGGGGGCGGCCCTCAGGAGCCGCAGTATTTT,CASSLGLAGGGPQEPQYF
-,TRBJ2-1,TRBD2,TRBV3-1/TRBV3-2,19,TGTGCCAGCAGCCAAGATACCGGACTAGCGGGCCTCTCCTACAATGAGCAGTTCTTC,CASSQDTGLAGLSYNEQFF